What follows are 20 T cell receptor beta chains derived from one specimen sequenced in a study of blood T cell repertoires in COVID-19. Measured with immunoSEQ multiplex PCR; TCRdb has only the in-frame clones, and not every one. The table shows some 140,000 clones, with 80% to 85% occurring only once. Sequencing was done on a sample of peripheral blood. The source is a woman aged 60-75 years with active or convalescent COVID-19.

This clone came up a few times. This CDR3 reads CASSPTGNQPQHF. The CDR3 region has the DNA TGCGCCAGCAGCCCCACCGGGAATCAGCCCCAGCATTTT. The rearrangement links TRBV5-1 to TRBJ1-5; unclear D gene. CDR1 SGHRS and CDR2 YFSETQ come from the germline V gene. V lost 4 bases to trimming and J lost 4 bases, with 9 bases between them. The CDR3 loop spans 13 amino acids.

J is TRBJ1-2 and V is TRBV25-1; D call uncertain. Germline CDR1 and CDR2: MGHDK and SYGVNS. V gave up 4 bases and J gave up 6 bases, with 15 bases separating them. This CDR3 has 14 residues. Written as DNA, the CDR3 is TGTGCCAGCAGTGTAAGCGGGAACAGACATGGCTACACCTTC. As protein: CASSVSGNRHGYTF.

V is TRBV27 and J is TRBJ1-2; D is possibly TRBD1 (5 bases). CDR1 is MNHEY, CDR2 SMNVEV, per germline (reference sequence). CDR3 length equals 15 residues. V was shortened by 0 bases and J by 8 bases, with 16 bases between the two germline ends. For the CDR3, the DNA is TGTGCCAGCAGTTTATCGATCGAAGGGGCCGAAGGCTACACCTTC. Encoded protein: CASSLSIEGAEGYTF.

There are a few counts of this clone. This chain links TRBV2 with TRBJ2-2, with no clear D. Germline V gene data show CDR1 as SNHLY and CDR2 as FYNNEI. This CDR3 spans 14 amino acids. V was shortened by 7 bases and J by 1 base, with 10 bases between the two germline ends. CDR3 coding DNA: TGTGCCAGCACCCTGACTGAGAACACCGGGGAGCTGTTTTTT. As protein: CASTLTENTGELFF.

The V gene is TRBV5-1, the J gene TRBJ1-4; 9 bases match TRBD1. The CDR3 covers 17 residues. The germline gives CDR1 SGHRS, CDR2 YFSETQ. With 1 base clipped from V and 3 bases from J, the junction kept 7 bases outside the gene matches. As DNA, the CDR3 is TGCGCCAGCAGCTTGAGGCCCCGACAGGGGGCTAATGAAAAACTGTTTTTT. Its translation: CASSLRPRQGANEKLFF.

This sequence joins TRBV24-1 and TRBJ2-5; 11 positions agree with TRBD2. Germline CDR1 is KGHDR and CDR2 is SFDVKD. V was pared by 2 bases and J by 2 bases, with 6 bases of the junction left unmatched. CDR3 length: 17 residues. The CDR3 here is CATSDSGLAGKQETQYF. In DNA form, the CDR3 reads TGTGCCACCAGTGATTCAGGACTAGCGGGTAAACAAGAGACCCAGTACTTC.

This chain links TRBV24-1 with TRBJ1-2; 7 bases are shared with TRBD1. The CDR3 loop spans 15 amino acids. Losses at the gene ends were 3 bases for V and 4 bases for J; bases not matched to a gene: 7. From germline, CDR1 is KGHDR and CDR2 SFDVKD. This CDR3 is CATSDPSRDSYGYTF. In nucleotides, the CDR3 is TGTGCCACCAGTGATCCAAGCCGGGACAGCTATGGCTACACCTTC.

CDR3: CASRTGGYQPQHF. CDR3 in DNA: TGTGCCAGCAGAACAGGGGGATATCAGCCCCAGCATTTT. The gene calls are TRBV28 and TRBJ1-5; 8 positions agree with TRBD1. Trimming removed 6 bases from V and 5 bases from J; junction bases left unmatched: 3. Per the germline V gene, CDR1 is MDHEN and CDR2 is SYDVKM. This CDR3 has 13 residues.

The rearrangement uses TRBV3-1 (or the pseudogene TRBV3-2) and TRBJ1-6; 9 bases map to TRBD1. The CDR3 has 16 amino acids. Losses at the gene ends were 3 bases for V and 7 bases for J; bases not matched to a gene: 7. In germline, CDR1 is LGHDT, CDR2 YNNKEL (reference sequence). The CDR3 loop reads CASSHQAQGANSPLHF. The CDR3 DNA follows: TGTGCCAGCAGCCATCAGGCACAGGGGGCCAATTCACCCCTCCACTTT.

The chain is built from TRBV4-1 and TRBJ1-2; D gene uncertain. The CDR3 has 15 amino acids. Between the trimmed V and J ends, which lost 2 bases and 3 bases, there was a span of 13 bases. Germline CDR1 is MGHRA and CDR2 is YSYEKL. The CDR3 bases are TGCGCCAGCAGCCAAAGACTCTGGGAGGACTATGGCTACACCTTC. It is translated as CASSQRLWEDYGYTF.

Concerning this clone: A junction end diverges from the germline sequence, so it may reflect a read error. This chain connects TRBV7-9 to TRBJ1-5; 8 positions agree with TRBD1. This CDR3 has 15 residues. Germline CDR1 reads SEHNR; CDR2 reads FQNEAQ (reference sequence). This chain's CDR3 is CASSLGTGNNQPQHF. The CDR3 region has the DNA TGTGCCAGCAGTTTAGGGACAGGAAATAATCAGCCCCAGCATTTT.

In its sample, this clone was seen once. The junction and the germline gene differ at one end; a read error may be behind it. The CDR3 DNA reads TGTGCTAGCAGCCCGGGACTTAACACCGGGGAGCTGTTTTTT. It yields the protein CASSPGLNTGELFF. The chain employs TRBV7-7 and TRBJ2-2; the D gene is possibly TRBD2 (6 bases). This CDR3 is 14 amino acids long. CDR1 is SSHAT and CDR2 is FNYEAQ in the germline V gene (reference sequence). Combining the CDR3 with reference TRBV7-7 and TRBJ2-2 gives the whole variable domain GAGVSQSPRYKVTKRGQDVTLRCDPISSHATLYWYQQALGQGPEFLTYFNYEAQPDKSGLPSDRFSAERPEGSISTLTIQRTEQRDSAMYRCASSPGLNTGELFFGEGSRLTVL.

The J gene is TRBJ1-1, the V gene TRBV6-5, with D possibly being TRBD1 (6 bases). Germline V lookup: CDR1 MNHEY, CDR2 SVGAGI. This CDR3 region has 13 residues. Trimming pared 6 bases from V and 1 base from J, leaving 9 bases between. CDR3 sequence: CASRMGQNTEAFF. The CDR3 DNA reads as TGTGCCAGCAGGATGGGACAGAACACTGAAGCTTTCTTT.

This sequence joins TRBV28 and TRBJ1-5; 8 positions match TRBD1. This CDR3 is 15 amino acids long. Germline loops: CDR1 MDHEN, CDR2 SYDVKM. J was trimmed by 3 bases and V by 7 bases; bases with no gene match: 8. Here the CDR3 DNA reads TGTGCCAGCACCCCCAGGGGGCAGCTCAATCAGCCCCAGCATTTT. Translated: CASTPRGQLNQPQHF.

Details on this clone: The junction departs from the called germline gene at one end, perhaps through a read error. The chain has TRBV7-7 and TRBJ2-5, with D possibly being TRBD1 (5 bases). The CDR3 has 16 amino acids. In germline, CDR1 is SSHAT, CDR2 FNYEAQ (reference sequence). CDR3 region: CASSLGDRTFQETQYF. The DNA of the CDR3 is TGTGCTAGCAGCTTGGGCGACAGAACTTTCCAAGAGACCCAGTACTTC.

This clone was picked up one time. The V gene is TRBV20-1, the J gene TRBJ1-1; the match to TRBD1 covers 10 bases. J lost 4 bases, V lost 3 bases, and 5 bases had no gene match. This CDR3 has 14 amino acids. The germline V gene has CDR1 DFQATT and CDR2 SNEGSKA (reference sequence). The CDR3 spells CSASRDRGGTEAFF. CDR3 in DNA: TGCAGTGCTAGTCGGGACAGGGGAGGCACTGAAGCTTTCTTT.

The chain is built from TRBV12-5 and TRBJ2-7; a weak D match, TRBD2 (6 bases). The CDR3 consists of 15 residues. Germline V lookup: CDR1 LGHNT, CDR2 FRNRAP. The V and J ends lost 4 bases and 0 bases respectively, with 13 bases between them. The CDR3 nucleotides read TGTGCTAGTGGTTGGGGACTCTCTAGCTCCTACGAGCAGTACGTC. It yields the protein CASGWGLSSSYEQYV.

The table lists this clone with a few counts. The V and J genes are TRBV24-1 and TRBJ2-1, with a weak D call TRBD1 (6 bases). The V end lost 4 bases, the J end lost 8 bases, and 11 bases lay between the germline ends. The length of the CDR3 is 13 residues. Germline values: CDR1 KGHDR, CDR2 SFDVKD. In DNA, the CDR3 is TGTGCCACCAGTGAGAACCCAGGGGATGAGCAGTTCTTC. Protein: CATSENPGDEQFF.

V usage is TRBV9 and J usage is TRBJ2-4; 7 bases line up with TRBD1. The CDR3 length is 15 residues. In germline, CDR1 is SGDLS, CDR2 YYNGEE. J was trimmed by 9 bases and V by 0 bases; bases with no gene match: 9. The CDR3 sequence: CASSVGQGDGGIQYF. The DNA for the CDR3 is TGTGCCAGCAGCGTAGGGCAGGGGGACGGAGGCATTCAGTACTTC.

The rearrangement links TRBV15 to TRBJ1-3, with D possibly matching TRBD1 (5 bases). CDR1 is LNHNV, CDR2 YYDKDF, per germline (reference sequence). Trimming pared 1 base from V and 0 bases from J, leaving 7 bases between. This CDR3 is 15 amino acids long. This chain's CDR3 is CATSRGGLSGNTIYF. The CDR3 DNA sequence: TGTGCCACCAGCAGAGGGGGCCTCTCTGGAAACACCATATATTTT.